The 11 T cell receptor beta chains below come from one sample, sequenced in a study of T cells in Graves' hyperthyroidism and ophthalmopathy. Amplified regions were TCR beta CDR3 sequences from RNA transcripts. HTBI primers were the set used in a first-round RT-PCR of the TCR CDR3. Using its own MiXCR run on the multiplex PCR reads, TCRdb lists one record per CDR3 protein. The table includes 300,000 or so distinct CDR3 sequences, approximately 17% detected once. Sequencing input: blood. All receptors come from a man aged 30-40 years with Graves' hyperthyroidism.

This clonotype was counted many times. The rearrangement links TRBV2 to TRBJ2-2; D may correspond to TRBD1 or TRBD2 (5 bases each). V lost 4 bases and J lost 6, with 6 bases in between. Germline CDR1 is SNHLY and CDR2 is FYNNEI. CDR3 size: 12 residues. CDR3 sequence reads: CASSVGAGELFF. Written as DNA, the CDR3 is TGTGCCAGCAGTGTGGGGGCCGGGGAGCTGTTTTTT.

The chain uses TRBV12-3 or TRBV12-4 and TRBJ2-2, with 12 positions matching TRBD1. V lost 7 bases and J lost 6; bases outside the gene matches: 9. This CDR3 is 16 amino acids long. The DNA of the CDR3 is TGTGCCAGCAATGACCGGGACAGGGGGCCAGCCGGGGAGCTGTTTTTT. Its translation is CASNDRDRGPAGELFF.

J is TRBJ2-5 and V is TRBV20-1; D not certain. The germline V and J ends were trimmed by 6 bases and 5 bases, with 13 bases remaining between them. The germline V gene encodes CDR1 DFQATT and CDR2 SNEGSKA (reference sequence). The CDR3 covers 12 residues. The CDR3: CSAGRFGETQYF. The CDR3 DNA reads as TGCAGTGCCGGAAGGTTCGGGGAGACCCAGTACTTC.

As for this clonotype: This sequence may be a read error, since a much larger clone differs from it by one base. The V call is TRBV2, the J call TRBJ2-2, with D unresolved. This CDR3 comprises 13 residues. Germline-derived CDR1 and CDR2 are SNHLY and FYNNEI. Between the trimmed V and J ends, which lost 6 bases and 4 bases, there was a span of 9 bases. Here the CDR3 DNA reads TGTGCCAGCAGCTTAGCAGTCACCGGGGAGCTGTTTTTT. Protein sequence: CASSLAVTGELFF.

This chain links TRBV19 with TRBJ1-1; D is possibly TRBD1 (6 bases). Germline V gene data show CDR1 as LNHDA and CDR2 as SQIVND (reference sequence). V was clipped by 7 bases and J by 0 bases, with 21 bases between them. The CDR3 length is 17 residues. The CDR3 DNA reads as TGTGCCAGTACCCTAACGAGGGCAGGGGTGTTGAACACTGAAGCTTTCTTT. This sequence encodes CASTLTRAGVLNTEAFF.

The V call is TRBV28, the J call TRBJ1-2, with D perhaps TRBD1 (6 bases). The CDR3 length is 13 residues. Per the germline V gene, CDR1 is MDHEN and CDR2 is SYDVKM. The germline V and J ends were trimmed by 6 bases and 14 bases, with 22 bases remaining between them. Written as DNA, the CDR3 is TGTGCCAGCAGGATTAACCGGGACACGGCGGGGACCTTC. As protein: CASRINRDTAGTF.

The sample holds many counts of this clonotype. J is TRBJ2-7 and V is TRBV28; TRBD1 matches 10 bases. CDR3 size: 14 residues. The ends lost 4 bases at V and 6 bases at J; junction bases unmatched: 6. Per germline, CDR1 MDHEN and CDR2 SYDVKM. The CDR3 DNA sequence: TGTGCCAGCAGTTGGGGGACAGGGGCGGTCGAGCAGTACTTC. Amino acids: CASSWGTGAVEQYF. Supplemented by reference TRBV28 and TRBJ2-7, the full variable domain reads DVKVTQSSRYLVKRTGEKVFLECVQDMDHENMFWYRQDPGLGLRLIYFSYDVKMKEKGDIPEGYSVSREKKERFSLILESASTNQTSMYLCASSWGTGAVEQYFGPGTRLTVT.

The gene calls are TRBV4-1 and TRBJ2-5; TRBD1 agrees at 7 bases. CDR1 MGHRA and CDR2 YSYEKL come from the germline V gene. The CDR3 extends over 15 amino acids. With 0 bases clipped from V and 4 bases from J, the junction kept 5 bases outside the gene matches. The CDR3 DNA is TGCGCCAGCAGCCAAGATCAACAGGGGCCAGAGACCCAGTACTTC. It codes for CASSQDQQGPETQYF.

Points on this clonotype: A much bigger clone sits one base away, suggesting this may be a read error. The rearrangement links TRBV30 to TRBJ1-5; D is undetermined. V gave up 0 bases and J gave up 6 bases, with 12 bases separating them. CDR1 is GTSNPN and CDR2 is SVGIG in the germline V gene (reference sequence). The CDR3 is 14 residues long. The CDR3 nucleotides read TGTGCCTGGAGTGTAGGGTCCCTCAGTCAGCCCCAGCATTTT. Amino acids: CAWSVGSLSQPQHF.

This clonotype was detected ten times or more. The J gene is TRBJ2-1, the V gene TRBV27; TRBD2 is a possible D gene (6 bases). V lost 6 bases to trimming and J lost 5 bases, with 23 bases between them. The CDR3 is made up of 17 amino acids. CDR1 MNHEY and CDR2 SMNVEV come from the germline V gene (reference sequence). The CDR3 bases are TGTGCCAGCAGCCGCCTTTTGGGAGGAAGAGAACACAATGAGCAGTTCTTC. Its translation: CASSRLLGGREHNEQFF.

J is TRBJ2-1 and V is TRBV12-3 or TRBV12-4; no firm D call. The CDR3 totals 12 residues. Trimming left V 3 bases short and J 8 bases short, with 8 bases between. The CDR3 DNA sequence: TGTGCCAGCAGTTTTGGCTCCCATGAGCAGTTCTTC. This encodes CASSFGSHEQFF.